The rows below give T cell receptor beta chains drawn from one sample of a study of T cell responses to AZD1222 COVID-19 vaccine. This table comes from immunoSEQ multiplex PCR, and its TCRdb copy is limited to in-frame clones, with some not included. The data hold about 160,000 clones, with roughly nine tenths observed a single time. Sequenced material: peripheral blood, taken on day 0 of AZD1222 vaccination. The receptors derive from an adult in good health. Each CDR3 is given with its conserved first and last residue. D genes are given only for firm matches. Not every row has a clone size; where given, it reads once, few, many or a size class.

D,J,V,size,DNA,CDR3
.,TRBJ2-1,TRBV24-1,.,TGTGCCACCAGCCGGGACCCCTACAATGAGCAGTTCTTC,CATSRDPYNEQFF
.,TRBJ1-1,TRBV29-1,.,TGCAGCGTTGTGTCCGGGACTGAAGCTTTCTTT,CSVVSGTEAFF
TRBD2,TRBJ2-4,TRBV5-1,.,TGCGCCAGCAGCTCTCTAGCGGGAGTCGGAGCACTAGCCAAAAACATTCAGTACTTC,CASSSLAGVGALAKNIQYF
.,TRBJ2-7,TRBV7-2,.,TGTGCCAGCAGCTTAGTCCGAACAGCCTACGAGCAGTACTTC,CASSLVRTAYEQYF
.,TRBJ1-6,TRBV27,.,TGTGCCAGCAGCCCTCTAACCCGCGGTTCACCCCTCCACTTT,CASSPLTRGSPLHF
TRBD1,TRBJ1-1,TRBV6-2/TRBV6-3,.,TGTGCCAGCAGTTTACGGACAGGGGAGGCTTTCTTT,CASSLRTGEAFF
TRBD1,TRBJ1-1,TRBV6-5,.,TGTGCCGTCCGGCCAATCGACAGGGGCACTGAAGCTTTCTTT,CAVRPIDRGTEAFF
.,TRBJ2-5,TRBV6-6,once,TGTGCCAGCCGGGGGGAGACCCAGTACTTC,CASRGETQYF
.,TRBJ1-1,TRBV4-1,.,TGCGCCAGCAGCCACGAAGGGTCCGCTGAAGCTTTCTTT,CASSHEGSAEAFF
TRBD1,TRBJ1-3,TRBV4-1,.,TGCGCCAGCAGCCCTCACAGGGGATCGGGAAACACCATATATTTT,CASSPHRGSGNTIYF
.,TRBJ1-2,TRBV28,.,TGTGCCAGCCGCAAACCAGGAGCTGGCTACACCTTC,CASRKPGAGYTF
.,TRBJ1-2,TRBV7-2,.,TGTGCCAGCAGCCTGTGGAGTTTTTATGGCTACACCTTC,CASSLWSFYGYTF
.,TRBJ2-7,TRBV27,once,TGTGCCAGCAGTTTGGGCAGAACCTACGAGCAGTACTTC,CASSLGRTYEQYF
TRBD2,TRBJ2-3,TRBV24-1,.,TGTGCCACCAGTTCTAGCGGGGCAGATACGCAGTATTTT,CATSSSGADTQYF
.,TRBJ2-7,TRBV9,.,TGTGCCAGCAGCCCACTGTGGGGGTTTAGGGGGGCGCCGGTCTACGAGCAGTACTTC,CASSPLWGFRGAPVYEQYF
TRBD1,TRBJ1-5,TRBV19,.,TGTGCCAGTAGTACCGGGACAGCTAGCAATCAGCCCCAGCATTTT,CASSTGTASNQPQHF
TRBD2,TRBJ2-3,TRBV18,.,TGTGCCAGCTCACTCCTTATGACTAGCGGGAACACAGATACGCAGTATTTT,CASSLLMTSGNTDTQYF
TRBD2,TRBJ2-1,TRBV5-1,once,TGCGCCAGCAGCTTAGGCGGGAGGGCCTACAATGAGCAGTTCTTC,CASSLGGRAYNEQFF
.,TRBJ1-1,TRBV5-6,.,TGTGCCAGCAGCTTTGTAGGGAGGGGACCTGAAGCTTTCTTT,CASSFVGRGPEAFF
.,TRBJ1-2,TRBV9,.,TGTGCCAGCAGCGGATCAGGGAGAAGGGGCTACACCTTC,CASSGSGRRGYTF
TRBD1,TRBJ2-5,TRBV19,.,TGTGCCAGTAGTACGCCGGGACAGCAAGAGACCCAGTACTTC,CASSTPGQQETQYF
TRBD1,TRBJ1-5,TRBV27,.,TGTGCCAGCAGTTTGACCGGGACAGGGTATCAGCCCCAGCATTTT,CASSLTGTGYQPQHF
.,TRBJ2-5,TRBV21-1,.,TGTGCCAGCAGCAAAGCAGGGAGGGCCAAACAAGAGACCCAGTACTTC,CASSKAGRAKQETQYF
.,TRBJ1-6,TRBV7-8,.,TGTGCCAGCAGCTTAGGGACAGCGAATTCACCCCTCCACTTT,CASSLGTANSPLHF
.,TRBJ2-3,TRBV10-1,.,TGCGCCAGCAGGGCCGGGGATCGCACAGATACGCAGTATTTT,CASRAGDRTDTQYF
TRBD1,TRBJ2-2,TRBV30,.,TGTGCCTGGAGCGAACAGGGGCGCGACACCGGGGAGCTGTTTTTT,CAWSEQGRDTGELFF
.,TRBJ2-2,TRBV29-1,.,TGCAGCGTCACAGCCCAATCGAACACCGGGGAGCTGTTTTTT,CSVTAQSNTGELFF